The entry that follows covers one TCR beta chain sequence. Its antigen is not yet known. No qualities accompany the bases; no much larger clone lies one base away. This specimen belongs to a study of cytomegalovirus exposure and HLA in healthy donors (TCRdb year 2017). In terms of the full investigation: According to an earlier analysis of several hundred of the donors, about 179 million T cells yielded roughly 110 million unique TCR beta sequences and about 300 Gb of sequence data. An early release that covered about 600 HLA-typed donors contained approximately 300 gigabases of sequencing data and around 80 million unique TCR sequences. Among the approximately 420 genotyped donors, approximately 77% belonged to the genetic ancestry cluster associated with self-reported Caucasian donors. The study aimed to test whether cataloging public T cell receptors could reveal signatures of past pathogen exposure. The T cell repertoires of under 700 subjects were profiled by immunosequencing and related to cytomegalovirus serostatus. In addition to the first cohort of roughly 700 subjects, a separate validation cohort of 120 different subjects was used. The study combined high-throughput TCR immunosequencing, statistical association of individual TCRs with disease status, and machine learning to predict cytomegalovirus infection status. To study patterns of TCR occurrence, a later analysis re-analyzed previously published TCR beta repertoires from around 700 donors and added high-resolution HLA genotyping. The later analysis used no new phenotypic data to find candidate immune exposures, relying instead on TCR beta sequences and their occurrence across donors. An earlier analysis of 500 to 650 of the donors applied high-throughput TCR beta sequencing to assess whether each TCR beta V gene segment acted as functional or pseudogenic. Alongside the repertoire data, information on donor age, sex, ethnicity and CMV serostatus was compiled. In a later genetic analysis, genome-wide SNP genotypes for about three fifths of the 666 donors were used, and that subset was treated as a discovery cohort. All discovery cohort repertoires had been generated using a single sequencing platform. HLA typing included class I and class II loci at four-digit resolution. The number of typed donors differed by locus: about 629-630 for A, B, C, DRB1 and DQB1; some 540 for DQA1; 606 for DPA1; and roughly 450 for DPB1. Because of strong linkage in the cohort, roughly five DR-DQ haplotypes were treated as single units for association and clustering. Across 398 genotyped donors of the cohort, an average of about 220,000 unique TCR beta nucleotide sequences per donor were sequenced, and 15% to 20% of those sequences were non-productive.

In total, 500 to 700 healthy bone marrow donors made up the cohort. All cohort members were sampled while nominally healthy, although unrecorded immune exposures were likely present. The donor tested CMV seronegative and was one of the 352 seronegative cohort members. Every donor gave a peripheral blood sample, and the peripheral blood mononuclear cells from that sample were used for TCR beta sequencing. Genomic DNA was extracted from the blood cell samples with the Qiagen DNeasy Blood Extraction Kit. V sheds 5 bases and J sheds 1 base, leaving 11 bases between their ends. The CDR3 goes from the cysteine to the phenylalanine over 14 residues. Of all the DNA, just the CDR3 is kept, 42 bases in frame from base 1. CDR1 and CDR2 are read off the germline V gene as SGHVS and FNYEAQ. The method behind the library was the immunoSEQ multiplex PCR assay. A mixture of 60 forward primers for TCR Vbeta segments and 13 reverse primers for TCR Jbeta segments was used in the multiplex PCR. A multiplex PCR assay on genomic DNA amplified the CDR3 region of rearranged TCR beta genes. Amplified TCR beta libraries were sequenced as 87-base-pair reads on the Illumina HiSeq System. The published analysis was carried out like this. A later analysis tallied about 77 million unique TCR beta chains across the 700 or so repertoires, and some 10 million of those chains were shared by two or more donors. A nearest-neighbor algorithm error-corrected the raw reads and collapsed the reads into unique sequences, merging closely related sequences to remove PCR and sequencing errors. V, D and J gene segments were assigned by aligning CDR3 sequences to IMGT reference sequences. Each retained sequence needed at least a six-nucleotide match to both a V gene segment and a J gene segment. A rearrangement counted as productive if the CDR3 had no stop codons and remained in frame with V and J, and every other rearrangement counted as non-productive. Following IMGT convention, CDR3 was defined as the stretch from the second conserved V-encoded cysteine up to the conserved J-encoded phenylalanine. The earlier analysis of fewer than 750 of the donors excluded sequences that lacked an unambiguous match to a single V gene segment. In an earlier analysis of approximately 500 of the donors, a V segment was called functional when productive rearrangements were above 56.7%, and segregating when the standard deviation between donors exceeded 5%. To diagnose cytomegalovirus status from the catalog of TCR beta chain sequences, a statistical classification framework was built. V and J gene assignment, in a later analysis, came from comparing TCR nucleotide sequences with IMGT/GENE-DB human TR gene sequences. In a later analysis, CDR3 sequences and most-parsimonious VDJ recombination scenarios were assigned using the TCRdist pipeline. In a later analysis, each TCR beta chain was defined by its CDR3 amino acid sequence together with its V-gene family, and reads without a unique V-gene family were excluded. In a later analysis, around 650 highly shared, low-generation-probability nucleotide sequences were removed to address suspected cross-contamination and a sequencing artifact. In a later analysis, a clonal expansion index was calculated for each public chain from normalized within-repertoire ranks of inferred template counts. In a later analysis, generation probabilities were computed using a VDJ recombination model fitted to out-of-frame rearrangements, and the results were checked against IGoR. A later analysis scored TCR-TCR, TCR-HLA and TCR-CMV co-occurrence with hypergeometric tests, applying a repertoire-size bias correction to TCR pairs. To estimate false discovery rates, a later analysis permuted the HLA or CMV assignments 20 times. In a later analysis, co-occurring TCRs were grouped using DBSCAN, with TCRdist sequence similarity added in when clustering inside HLA-allele-positive subsets. Repertoires with fewer than 30,000 or more than 120,000 public chains were left out of co-occurrence clustering, as were several repertoires with anomalous nucleotide sharing. TCRdb took over this immuneACCESS table, retaining in-frame rearrangements with V and J assigned. Such tables are incomplete; in checked studies, under half of the missing clones stem from an unresolved V gene, and the remainder is unexplained. The DNA was the basis for D and trimming; V, J and clone size are from that table. The sample table holds 100,000 to 150,000 clones, of which about 84% were seen once. The ten largest clones capture around 4% of the sample.

Broader findings and caveats from the paper: An association between a missense DCLRE1C variant and V-gene and J-gene trimming of TCR beta chains was found in a later genetic analysis and replicated in an independent cohort. The study listed approximately 160 TCR beta chains as associated with cytomegalovirus. This cohort had only TCR beta chains sequenced, and the lack of alpha or paired-chain data limited which features could be detected. Three of the identified cytomegalovirus-associated TCR beta chains were confirmed in vitro to be specific for cytomegalovirus antigens. It was suggested by the authors that the approach could potentially be generalized to other disease states and immunological phenotypes. Sequencing depth was assumed to be roughly uniform across donors in the presence/absence analyses, though that assumption may not hold. Several of the top co-occurrence clusters appeared to be linked to parvovirus B19, influenza, CMV and Epstein-Barr virus, according to a later analysis. For the cohort, immune exposure information was limited to CMV serostatus. Compared with equally common non-associated chains, HLA-associated TCR beta chains in a later analysis were more clonally expanded and had lower generation probabilities. Assigning TCR associations to individual alleles was difficult when HLA alleles, especially DR and DQ, strongly co-occurred. In an earlier analysis of 587 of the donors, most TCR beta V segments were observed in productive rearrangements about 90% or about 30% of the time, broadly matching IMGT annotations. In a later analysis, some 17,000 TCR beta sequences were associated with specific HLA alleles at a false discovery rate of 0.05. Most TCR sequences were observed very rarely across donors, whereas some public TCRs were present in many individuals. Because some donors lacked HLA typing at each locus, the association tests relied only on the typed subset. In a later analysis, the rate of TCR association differed among HLA loci, with DRB1 alleles having the most associated TCRs and HLA-C alleles having the fewest. The sequencing pipeline was judged likely to have produced a cluster of highly shared sequence variants as a technical artifact. Correlated functional status among segregating V segments might be attributable to linkage disequilibrium, but an unknown experimental factor could not be ruled out. A later genetic analysis reported fewer N-insertions in productive TCRs among donors in an Asian-associated ancestry cluster than the approximately 670-donor mean. In both the original and validation cohorts, the classifier was reported to diagnose cytomegalovirus status with high specificity and sensitivity. Because counts were too low, roughly 17 rarely observed V segments, including chromosome 9 orphons, were left out of the earlier analysis of 587 of the donors. Some IMGT-functional V segments, including TRBV6-2 and TRBV6-3, could not be told apart with the 87-base-pair reads, so those segments were excluded. A further reported finding was that TCR beta sequences accurately predicted the HLA-A and HLA-B alleles for most subjects in the first cohort. Most CMV-associated TCR beta chains appeared to be HLA-restricted in a later analysis, and the HLA associations seemed to be driven largely by CMV exposure.

The TCR originated in a man aged 35 to 55 in good health and CMV-seronegative. The sample comprised PBMCs. The rearrangement joined TRBV7-6 to TRBJ1-1, with a tentative D gene TRBD1 over 5 matching bases. The CDR3 here reads CASSQLGGNTEAFF. The nucleotides are TGTGCCAGCAGCCAACTCGGGGGGAACACTGAAGCTTTCTTT.